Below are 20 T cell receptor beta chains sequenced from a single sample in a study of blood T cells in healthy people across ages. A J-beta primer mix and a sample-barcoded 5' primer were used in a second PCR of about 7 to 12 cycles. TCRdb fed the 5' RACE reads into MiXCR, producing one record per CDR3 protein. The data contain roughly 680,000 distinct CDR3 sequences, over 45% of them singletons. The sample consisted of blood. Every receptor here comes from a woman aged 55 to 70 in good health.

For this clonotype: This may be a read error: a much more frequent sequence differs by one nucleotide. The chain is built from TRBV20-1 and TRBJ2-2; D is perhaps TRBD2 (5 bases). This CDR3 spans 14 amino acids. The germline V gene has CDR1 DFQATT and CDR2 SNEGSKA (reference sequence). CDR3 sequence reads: CGASSRSATGELFF. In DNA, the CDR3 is TGCGGTGCTAGCTCCAGATCCGCCACCGGGGAGCTGTTTTTT.

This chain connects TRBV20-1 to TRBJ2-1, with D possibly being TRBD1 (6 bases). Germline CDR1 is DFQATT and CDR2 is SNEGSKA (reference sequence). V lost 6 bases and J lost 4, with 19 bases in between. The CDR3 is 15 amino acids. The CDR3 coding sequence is TGCAGTGCCCGACCTACAGGGCCAATATACAATGAGCAGTTCTTC. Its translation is CSARPTGPIYNEQFF.

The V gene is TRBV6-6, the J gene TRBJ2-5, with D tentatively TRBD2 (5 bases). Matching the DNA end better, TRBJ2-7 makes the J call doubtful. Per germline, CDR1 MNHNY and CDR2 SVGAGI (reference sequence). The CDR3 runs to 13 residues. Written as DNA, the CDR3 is TGTGCCAGCAGTTACTCGGCGGGCTACGAGCAGTACTTC. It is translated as CASSYSAGYEQYF.

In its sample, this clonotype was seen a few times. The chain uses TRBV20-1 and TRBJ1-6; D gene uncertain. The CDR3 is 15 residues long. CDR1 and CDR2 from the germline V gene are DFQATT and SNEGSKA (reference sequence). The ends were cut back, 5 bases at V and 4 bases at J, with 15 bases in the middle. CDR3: CSALRRTEYNSPLHF. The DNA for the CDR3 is TGCAGTGCTCTGCGGCGGACGGAGTATAATTCACCCCTCCACTTT.

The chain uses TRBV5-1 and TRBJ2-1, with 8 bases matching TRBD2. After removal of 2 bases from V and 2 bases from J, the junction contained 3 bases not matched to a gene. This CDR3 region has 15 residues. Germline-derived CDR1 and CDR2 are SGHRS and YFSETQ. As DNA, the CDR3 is TGCGCCAGCAGCTTAGCGGGAGAGACCTACAATGAGCAGTTCTTC. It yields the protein CASSLAGETYNEQFF.

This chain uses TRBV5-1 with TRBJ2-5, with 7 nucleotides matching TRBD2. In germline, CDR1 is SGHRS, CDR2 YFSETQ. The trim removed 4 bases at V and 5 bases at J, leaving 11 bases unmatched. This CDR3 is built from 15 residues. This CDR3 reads CASSPPINGGETQYF. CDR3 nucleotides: TGCGCCAGCAGCCCCCCCATAAACGGGGGGGAGACCCAGTACTTC.

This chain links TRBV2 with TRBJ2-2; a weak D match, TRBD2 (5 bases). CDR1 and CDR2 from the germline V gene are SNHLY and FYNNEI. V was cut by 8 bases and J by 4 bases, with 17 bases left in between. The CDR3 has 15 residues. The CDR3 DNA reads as TGTGCCAGCTTGCGCGGGCGAGCGCGCACCGGGGAGCTGTTTTTT. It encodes CASLRGRARTGELFF.

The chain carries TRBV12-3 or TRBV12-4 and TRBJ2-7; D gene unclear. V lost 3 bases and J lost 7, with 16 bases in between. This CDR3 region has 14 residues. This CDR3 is CASSFVPYDNEQYF. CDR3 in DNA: TGTGCCAGCAGTTTCGTCCCTTATGACAATGAGCAGTACTTC.

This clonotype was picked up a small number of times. This chain's CDR3 is CASSLGLRDRGSWEQYF. CDR3 DNA: TGTGCCAGCAGCTTAGGCTTACGCGACAGGGGTTCGTGGGAGCAGTACTTC. This chain uses TRBV7-9 with TRBJ2-7, with 8 bases fitting TRBD1. J was trimmed by 7 bases and V by 1 base; bases with no gene match: 15. The germline V gene encodes CDR1 SEHNR and CDR2 FQNEAQ (reference sequence). This CDR3 region has 17 residues.

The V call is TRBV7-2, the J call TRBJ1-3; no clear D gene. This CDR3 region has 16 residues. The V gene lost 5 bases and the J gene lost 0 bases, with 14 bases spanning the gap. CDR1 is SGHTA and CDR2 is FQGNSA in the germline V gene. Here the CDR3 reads CASSQMDACSGNTIYF. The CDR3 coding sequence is TGTGCCAGCAGCCAAATGGATGCTTGCTCTGGAAACACCATATATTTT.

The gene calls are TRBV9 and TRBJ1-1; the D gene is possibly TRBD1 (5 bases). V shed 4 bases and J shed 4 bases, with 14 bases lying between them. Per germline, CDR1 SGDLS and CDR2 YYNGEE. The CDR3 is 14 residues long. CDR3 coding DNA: TGTGCCAGCAGCCCTCTACAGGCTGGCACTGAAGCTTTCTTT. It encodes CASSPLQAGTEAFF.

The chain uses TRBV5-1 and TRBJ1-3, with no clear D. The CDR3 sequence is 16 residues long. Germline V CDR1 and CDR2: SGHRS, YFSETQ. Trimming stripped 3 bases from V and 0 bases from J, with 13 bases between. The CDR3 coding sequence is TGCGCCAGCAGCTCCTCCTATTCGGGCTCTGGAAACACCATATATTTT. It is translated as CASSSSYSGSGNTIYF.

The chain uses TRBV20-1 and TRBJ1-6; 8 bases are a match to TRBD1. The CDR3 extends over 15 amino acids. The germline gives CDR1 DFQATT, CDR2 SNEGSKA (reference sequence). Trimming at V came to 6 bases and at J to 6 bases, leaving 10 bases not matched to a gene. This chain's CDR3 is CSARSTGAVNSPLHF. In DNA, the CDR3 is TGCAGTGCGAGATCGACAGGGGCGGTTAATTCACCCCTCCACTTT.

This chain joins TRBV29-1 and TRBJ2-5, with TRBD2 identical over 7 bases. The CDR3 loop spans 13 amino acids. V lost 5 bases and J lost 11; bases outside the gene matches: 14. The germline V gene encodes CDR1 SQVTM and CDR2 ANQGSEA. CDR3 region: CSVLGGSIYEQYF. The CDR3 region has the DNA TGCAGCGTTCTTGGCGGGAGTATCTATGAGCAGTACTTC.

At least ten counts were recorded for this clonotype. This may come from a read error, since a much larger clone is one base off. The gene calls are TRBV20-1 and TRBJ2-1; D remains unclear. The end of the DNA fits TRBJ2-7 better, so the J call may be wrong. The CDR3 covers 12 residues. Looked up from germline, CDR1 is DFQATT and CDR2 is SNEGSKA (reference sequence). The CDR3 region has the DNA TGCAGTGCTGCAAGCTCCTACAATGAGCAGTACTTC. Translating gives CSAASSYNEQYF.

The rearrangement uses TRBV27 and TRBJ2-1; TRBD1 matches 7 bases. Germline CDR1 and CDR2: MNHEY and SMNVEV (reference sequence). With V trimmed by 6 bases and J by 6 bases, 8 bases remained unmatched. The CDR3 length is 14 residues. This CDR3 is CASRTGYPGNEQFF. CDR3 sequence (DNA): TGTGCCAGCAGGACAGGGTACCCCGGCAATGAGCAGTTCTTC.

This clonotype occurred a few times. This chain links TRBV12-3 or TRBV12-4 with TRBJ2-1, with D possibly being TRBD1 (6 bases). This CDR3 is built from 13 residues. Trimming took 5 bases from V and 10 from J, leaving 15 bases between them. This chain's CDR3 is CASSPDGGWEQFF. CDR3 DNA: TGTGCCAGCAGTCCCGATGGGGGCTGGGAGCAGTTCTTC.

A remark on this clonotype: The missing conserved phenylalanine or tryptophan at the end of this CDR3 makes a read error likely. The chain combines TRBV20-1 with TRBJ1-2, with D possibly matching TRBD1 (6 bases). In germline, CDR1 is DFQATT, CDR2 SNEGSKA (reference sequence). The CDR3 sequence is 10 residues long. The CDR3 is CRPRGQGYTI. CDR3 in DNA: TGCAGGCCCAGGGGTCAGGGCTACACCATC.

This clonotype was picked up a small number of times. CDR3 nucleotides: TGTGCCAGCAGTTTAAGGTCCCAGGGATGGGCTGAAGCTTTCTTT. Translation: CASSLRSQGWAEAFF. The chain uses TRBV28 and TRBJ1-1, with a weak D call TRBD1 (5 bases). The CDR3 loop spans 15 amino acids. Between the trimmed V and J ends, which lost 2 bases and 6 bases, there was a span of 16 bases. In germline, CDR1 is MDHEN, CDR2 SYDVKM.

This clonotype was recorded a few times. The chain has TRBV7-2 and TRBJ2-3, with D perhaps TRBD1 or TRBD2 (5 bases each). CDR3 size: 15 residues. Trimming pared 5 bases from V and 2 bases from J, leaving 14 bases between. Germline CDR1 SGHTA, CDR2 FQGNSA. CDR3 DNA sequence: TGTGCCAGCAGCATCGGGACGCCCATCACAGATACGCAGTATTTT. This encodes CASSIGTPITDTQYF.